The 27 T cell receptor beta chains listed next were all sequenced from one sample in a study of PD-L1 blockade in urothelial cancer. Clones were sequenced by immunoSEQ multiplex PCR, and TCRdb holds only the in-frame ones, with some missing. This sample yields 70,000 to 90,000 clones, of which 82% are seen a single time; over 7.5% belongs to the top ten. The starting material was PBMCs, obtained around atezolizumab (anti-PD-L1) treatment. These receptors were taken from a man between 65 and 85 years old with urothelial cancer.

The CDR3 bases are TGTGCCAGCAGCCAGGCGGGAGGGGGGGATACGCAGTATTTT. This sequence encodes CASSQAGGGDTQYF. The V call is TRBV4-2, the J call TRBJ2-3; 9 bases are a match to TRBD2. Trimming cost V 3 bases and J 6 bases; bases outside gene matches: 4. CDR1 is LGHNA and CDR2 is YNFKEQ in the germline V gene. The CDR3 totals 14 residues.

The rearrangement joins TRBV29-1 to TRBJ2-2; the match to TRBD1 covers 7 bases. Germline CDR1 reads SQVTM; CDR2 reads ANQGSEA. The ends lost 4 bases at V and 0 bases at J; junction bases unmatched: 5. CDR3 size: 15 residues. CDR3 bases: TGCAGCGTTGGGGGACAGACAGCGAACACCGGGGAGCTGTTTTTT. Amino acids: CSVGGQTANTGELFF.

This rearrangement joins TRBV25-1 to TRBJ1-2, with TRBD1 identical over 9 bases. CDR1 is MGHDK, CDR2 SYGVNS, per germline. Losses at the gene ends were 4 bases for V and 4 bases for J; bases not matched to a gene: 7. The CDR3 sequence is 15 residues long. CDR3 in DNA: TGTGCCAGCAGTGGCCCCCGGACAGGGGTCTATGGCTACACCTTC. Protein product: CASSGPRTGVYGYTF.

CDR3 in DNA: TGTGCCACCCAACAGGGGTCTGGGGCCAACGTCCTGACTTTC. Its protein product is CATQQGSGANVLTF. The chain employs TRBV5-5 and TRBJ2-6; 7 positions agree with TRBD1. In germline, CDR1 is SGHKS, CDR2 YYEKEE (reference sequence). The CDR3 has 14 residues. With V trimmed by 9 bases and J by 1 base, 4 bases remained unmatched.

The CDR3, as DNA: TGTGCCAGCAGCTTAAGCAGCGGTTCCTACAATGAGCAGTTCTTC. Translation gives CASSLSSGSYNEQFF. The rearrangement uses TRBV7-3 and TRBJ2-1; tentatively, D is TRBD2 (5 bases). The CDR3 is made up of 15 amino acids. Germline V lookup: CDR1 SGHTA, CDR2 FQGTGA. V was pared by 1 base and J by 1 base, with 8 bases between.

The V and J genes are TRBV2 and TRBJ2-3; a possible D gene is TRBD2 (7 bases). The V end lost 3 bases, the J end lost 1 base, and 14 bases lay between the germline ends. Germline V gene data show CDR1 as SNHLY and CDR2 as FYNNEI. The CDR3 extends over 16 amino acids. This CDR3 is CASSESRGAGTDTQYF. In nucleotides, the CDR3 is TGTGCCAGCAGTGAGAGCCGGGGGGCGGGCACAGATACGCAGTATTTT. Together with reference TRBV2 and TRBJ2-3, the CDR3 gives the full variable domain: EPEVTQTPSHQVTQMGQEVILRCVPISNHLYFYWYRQILGQKVEFLVSFYNNEISEKSEIFDDQFSVERPDGSNFTLKIRSTKLEDSAMYFCASSESRGAGTDTQYFGPGTRLTVL.

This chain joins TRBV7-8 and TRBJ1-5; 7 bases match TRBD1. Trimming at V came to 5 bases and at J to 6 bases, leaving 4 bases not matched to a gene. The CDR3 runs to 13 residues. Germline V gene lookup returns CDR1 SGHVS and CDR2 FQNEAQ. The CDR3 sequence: CASSLGTAQPQHF. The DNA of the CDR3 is TGTGCCAGCAGCCTGGGGACAGCTCAGCCCCAGCATTTT.

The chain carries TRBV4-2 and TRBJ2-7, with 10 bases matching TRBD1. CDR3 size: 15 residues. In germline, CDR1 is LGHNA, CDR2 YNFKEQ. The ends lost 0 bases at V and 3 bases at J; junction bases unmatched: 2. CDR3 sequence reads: CASSQEGTGDYEQYF. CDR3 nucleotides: TGTGCCAGCAGCCAAGAAGGGACAGGGGACTACGAGCAGTACTTC.

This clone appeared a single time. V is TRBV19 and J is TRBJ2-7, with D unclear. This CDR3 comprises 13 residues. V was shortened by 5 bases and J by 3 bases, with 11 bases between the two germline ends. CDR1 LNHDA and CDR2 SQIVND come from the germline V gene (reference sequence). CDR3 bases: TGTGCCAGTAGTCCGGGTTCACACTACGAGCAGTACTTC. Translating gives CASSPGSHYEQYF.

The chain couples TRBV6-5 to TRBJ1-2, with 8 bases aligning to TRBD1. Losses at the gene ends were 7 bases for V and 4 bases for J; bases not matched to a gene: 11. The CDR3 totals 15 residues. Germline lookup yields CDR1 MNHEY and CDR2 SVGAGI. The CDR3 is CASTRAPGQGYGYTF. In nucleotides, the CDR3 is TGTGCCAGCACCAGGGCACCCGGACAGGGCTATGGCTACACCTTC.

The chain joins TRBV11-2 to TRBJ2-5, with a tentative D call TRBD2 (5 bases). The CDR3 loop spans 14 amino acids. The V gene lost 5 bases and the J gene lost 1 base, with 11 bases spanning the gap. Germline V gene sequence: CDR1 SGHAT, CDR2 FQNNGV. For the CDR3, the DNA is TGTGCCAGCAGCCATATCGGGGTCCAAGAGACCCAGTACTTC. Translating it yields CASSHIGVQETQYF. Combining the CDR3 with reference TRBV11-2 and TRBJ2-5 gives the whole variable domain EAGVAQSPRYKIIEKRQSVAFWCNPISGHATLYWYQQILGQGPKLLIQFQNNGVVDDSQLPKDRFSAERLKGVDSTLKIQPAKLEDSAVYLCASSHIGVQETQYFGPGTRLLVL.

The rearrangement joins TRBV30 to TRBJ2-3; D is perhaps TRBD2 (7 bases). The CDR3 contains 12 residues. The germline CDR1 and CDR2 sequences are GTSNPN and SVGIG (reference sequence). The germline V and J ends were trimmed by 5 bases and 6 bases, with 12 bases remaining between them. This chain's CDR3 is CAWGRGADTQYF. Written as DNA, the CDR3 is TGTGCCTGGGGGAGGGGGGCTGATACGCAGTATTTT.

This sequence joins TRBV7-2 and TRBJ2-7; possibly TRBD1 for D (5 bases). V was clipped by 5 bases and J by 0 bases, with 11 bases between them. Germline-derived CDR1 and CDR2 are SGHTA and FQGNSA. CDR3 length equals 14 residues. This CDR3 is CASSERQLSYEQYF. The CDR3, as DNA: TGTGCCAGCAGCGAAAGACAGCTCTCCTACGAGCAGTACTTC.

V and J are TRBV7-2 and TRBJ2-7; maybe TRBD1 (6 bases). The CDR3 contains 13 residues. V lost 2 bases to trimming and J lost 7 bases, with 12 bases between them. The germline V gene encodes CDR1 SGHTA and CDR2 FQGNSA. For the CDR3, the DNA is TGTGCCAGCAGCTTATGGCAGGGGTGGGAGCAGTACTTC. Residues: CASSLWQGWEQYF.

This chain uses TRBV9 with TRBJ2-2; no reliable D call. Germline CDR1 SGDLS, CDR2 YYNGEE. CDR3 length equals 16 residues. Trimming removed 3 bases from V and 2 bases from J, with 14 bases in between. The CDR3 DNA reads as TGTGCCAGCAGCGCCCTGGTGGCCCACAACACCGGGGAGCTGTTTTTT. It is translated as CASSALVAHNTGELFF.

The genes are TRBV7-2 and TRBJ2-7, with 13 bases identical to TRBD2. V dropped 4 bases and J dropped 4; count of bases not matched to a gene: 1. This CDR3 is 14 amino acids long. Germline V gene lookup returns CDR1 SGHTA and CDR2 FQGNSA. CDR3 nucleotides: TGTGCCAGCAGCTGGACTAGCGGGGGTTACGAGCAGTACTTC. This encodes CASSWTSGGYEQYF.

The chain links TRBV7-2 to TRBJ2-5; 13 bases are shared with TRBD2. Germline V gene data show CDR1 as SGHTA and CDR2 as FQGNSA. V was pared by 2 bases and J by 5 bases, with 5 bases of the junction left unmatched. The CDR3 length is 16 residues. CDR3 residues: CASSLSGLAGVETQYF. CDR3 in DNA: TGTGCCAGCAGCTTATCAGGACTAGCGGGGGTCGAGACCCAGTACTTC.

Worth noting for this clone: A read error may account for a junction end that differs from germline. Here the CDR3 DNA reads TGTGCCAGCAGTTACCCAAGCCTAGTCTCCAACGAGCAGTACTTC. It translates to CASSYPSLVSNEQYF. The chain carries TRBV6-5 and TRBJ2-7, with D uncertain. Germline V gene sequence: CDR1 MNHEY, CDR2 SVGAGI. The CDR3 totals 15 residues.

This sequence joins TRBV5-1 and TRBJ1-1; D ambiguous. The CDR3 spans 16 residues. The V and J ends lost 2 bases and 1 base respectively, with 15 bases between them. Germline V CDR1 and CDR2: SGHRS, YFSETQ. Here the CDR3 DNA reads TGCGCCAGCAGCTTCTCCCTGACATCTCGGAACACTGAAGCTTTCTTT. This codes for CASSFSLTSRNTEAFF.

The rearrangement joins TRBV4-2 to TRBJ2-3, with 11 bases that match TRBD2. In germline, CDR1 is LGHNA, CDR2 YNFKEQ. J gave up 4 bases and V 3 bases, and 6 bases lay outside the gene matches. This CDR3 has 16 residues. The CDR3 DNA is TGTGCCAGCAGCCAGGCTAGCGGGAGGAGGCCAGATACGCAGTATTTT. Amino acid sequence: CASSQASGRRPDTQYF.

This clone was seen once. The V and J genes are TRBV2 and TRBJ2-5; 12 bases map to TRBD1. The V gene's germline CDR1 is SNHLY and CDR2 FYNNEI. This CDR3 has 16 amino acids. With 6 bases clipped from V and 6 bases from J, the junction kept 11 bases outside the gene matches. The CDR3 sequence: CASSWGQGAGLKTQYF. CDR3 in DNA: TGTGCCAGCAGCTGGGGACAGGGGGCAGGGTTGAAGACCCAGTACTTC.

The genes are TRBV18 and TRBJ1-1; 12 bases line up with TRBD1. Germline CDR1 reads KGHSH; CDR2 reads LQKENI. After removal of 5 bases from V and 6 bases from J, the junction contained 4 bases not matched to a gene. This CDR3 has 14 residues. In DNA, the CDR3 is TGTGCCAGCTCAGGGGGGACAGGGGGCCCTGAAGCTTTCTTT. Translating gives CASSGGTGGPEAFF.

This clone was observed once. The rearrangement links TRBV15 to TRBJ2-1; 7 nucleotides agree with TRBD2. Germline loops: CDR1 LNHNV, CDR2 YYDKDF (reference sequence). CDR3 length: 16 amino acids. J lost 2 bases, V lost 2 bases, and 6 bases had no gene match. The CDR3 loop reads CATSRPRDYAYNEQFF. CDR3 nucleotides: TGTGCCACCAGCAGACCGCGGGACTATGCCTACAATGAGCAGTTCTTC.

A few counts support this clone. The CDR3 nucleotides read TGTGCCAGCAGCTTGAGAGAAACTGAAGCTTTCTTT. This sequence encodes CASSLRETEAFF. J is TRBJ1-1 and V is TRBV5-4; no reliable D call. The germline V gene has CDR1 SGHNT and CDR2 YYREEE (reference sequence). V lost 1 base and J lost 5, with 6 bases in between. This CDR3 is 12 amino acids long. The entire variable domain, with the rest obtained from reference TRBV5-4 and TRBJ1-1, is as follows: ETGVTQSPTHLIKTRGQQVTLRCSSQSGHNTVSWYQQALGQGPQFIFQYYREEENGRGNFPPRFSGLQFPNYSSELNVNALELDDSALYLCASSLRETEAFFGQGTRLTVV.

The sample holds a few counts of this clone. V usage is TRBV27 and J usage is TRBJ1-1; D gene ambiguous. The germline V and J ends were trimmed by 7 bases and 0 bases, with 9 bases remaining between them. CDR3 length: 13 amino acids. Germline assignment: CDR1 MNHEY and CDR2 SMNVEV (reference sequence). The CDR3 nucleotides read TGTGCCAGCAAACGACGGGTGAACACTGAAGCTTTCTTT. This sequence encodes CASKRRVNTEAFF.

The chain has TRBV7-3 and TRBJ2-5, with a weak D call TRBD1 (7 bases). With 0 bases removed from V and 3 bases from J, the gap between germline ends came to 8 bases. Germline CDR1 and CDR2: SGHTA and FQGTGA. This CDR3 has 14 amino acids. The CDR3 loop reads CASSLTRGEETQYF. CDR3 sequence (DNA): TGTGCCAGCAGCTTAACCAGGGGGGAAGAGACCCAGTACTTC.

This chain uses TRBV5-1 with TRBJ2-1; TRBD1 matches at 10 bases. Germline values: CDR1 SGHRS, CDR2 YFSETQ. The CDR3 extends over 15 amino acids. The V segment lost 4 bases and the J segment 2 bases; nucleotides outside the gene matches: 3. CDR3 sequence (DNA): TGCGCCAGCAGCCGGGGACAGGGGACCTACAATGAGCAGTTCTTC. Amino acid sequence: CASSRGQGTYNEQFF.